The rows below give T cell receptor beta chains drawn from one sample of a study of control samples from healthy donors and cancer patients. Generated by immunoSEQ multiplex PCR, the TCRdb table keeps only in-frame clones and is missing some. The sample records about 150,000 clones, under 95% being singletons. The material sequenced was blood. These receptors originate from a young man in good health. Each CDR3 is given with its conserved first and last residue. Fields, in order: D gene, clone size, V gene, J gene, CDR3 protein, CDR3 DNA. The D gene is left open where the match is weak. Clone sizes are given selectively: once, few, many, or a class where the clone is expanded.

D gene: -
clone size: many
V gene: TRBV28
J gene: TRBJ2-7
CDR3 protein: CASSWVGYEQYF
CDR3 DNA: TGTGCCAGCAGTTGGGTAGGCTACGAGCAGTACTTC

D gene: TRBD2
clone size: -
V gene: TRBV4-3
J gene: TRBJ2-7
CDR3 protein: CASSQESLAGLAGRSYEQYF
CDR3 DNA: TGCGCCAGCAGCCAAGAGTCCTTGGCGGGACTAGCGGGAAGGTCCTACGAGCAGTACTTC

D gene: -
clone size: -
V gene: TRBV10-2
J gene: TRBJ2-7
CDR3 protein: CASSLFGTSYEQYF
CDR3 DNA: TGCGCCAGCAGTCTGTTCGGCACCTCCTACGAGCAGTACTTC

D gene: -
clone size: -
V gene: TRBV29-1
J gene: TRBJ1-1
CDR3 protein: CSVDVSAGNTEAFF
CDR3 DNA: TGCAGCGTTGATGTCTCAGCGGGGAACACTGAAGCTTTCTTT

D gene: TRBD1
clone size: -
V gene: TRBV7-2
J gene: TRBJ2-1
CDR3 protein: CASSWDRAYNEQFF
CDR3 DNA: TGTGCCAGCAGCTGGGACAGGGCCTACAATGAGCAGTTCTTC

D gene: -
clone size: -
V gene: TRBV4-3
J gene: TRBJ2-7
CDR3 protein: CASSPTPAFLAAGLVSYEQYF
CDR3 DNA: TGCGCCAGCAGCCCAACCCCCGCCTTTCTGGCCGCGGGTCTTGTCTCCTACGAGCAGTACTTC

D gene: TRBD2
clone size: -
V gene: TRBV5-5
J gene: TRBJ2-7
CDR3 protein: CASSLVGGGSYEQYF
CDR3 DNA: TGTGCCAGCAGCTTGGTGGGCGGGGGTTCCTACGAGCAGTACTTC

D gene: -
clone size: -
V gene: TRBV5-1
J gene: TRBJ1-1
CDR3 protein: CASSFHADTEAFF
CDR3 DNA: TGCGCCAGCAGCTTTCACGCGGACACTGAAGCTTTCTTT

D gene: -
clone size: -
V gene: TRBV7-9
J gene: TRBJ1-3
CDR3 protein: CASSRLTDISGNTIYF
CDR3 DNA: TGTGCCAGCAGCCGACTGACTGACATCTCTGGAAACACCATATATTTT

D gene: -
clone size: -
V gene: TRBV9
J gene: TRBJ2-1
CDR3 protein: CASSVVEDSLNEQFF
CDR3 DNA: TGTGCCAGCAGCGTAGTCGAGGACTCTCTAAATGAGCAGTTCTTC

D gene: -
clone size: -
V gene: TRBV5-4
J gene: TRBJ2-7
CDR3 protein: CASRPNQVFSYEQYF
CDR3 DNA: TGTGCCAGCAGGCCAAACCAGGTATTTTCCTACGAGCAGTACTTC

D gene: -
clone size: -
V gene: TRBV7-9
J gene: TRBJ2-1
CDR3 protein: CASSLTPKGYEQFF
CDR3 DNA: TGTGCCAGCAGCCTTACCCCCAAAGGCTATGAGCAGTTCTTC

D gene: TRBD1
clone size: -
V gene: TRBV4-3
J gene: TRBJ1-1
CDR3 protein: CASSPTGAVTFF
CDR3 DNA: TGCGCCAGCAGCCCTACAGGGGCGGTGACTTTCTTT

D gene: TRBD1
clone size: -
V gene: TRBV7-9
J gene: TRBJ1-4
CDR3 protein: CASSLAGSDRELFF
CDR3 DNA: TGTGCCAGCAGCTTAGCGGGATCAGACAGGGAACTGTTTTTT

D gene: -
clone size: -
V gene: TRBV6-4
J gene: TRBJ2-3
CDR3 protein: CASVNPPVPTSTDTQYF
CDR3 DNA: TGTGCCAGCGTCAACCCGCCAGTACCGACTAGCACAGATACGCAGTATTTT

D gene: TRBD1
clone size: -
V gene: TRBV7-2
J gene: TRBJ1-1
CDR3 protein: CASSSQRQGGTEAFF
CDR3 DNA: TGTGCCAGCAGCTCCCAACGACAGGGGGGAACTGAAGCTTTCTTT

D gene: -
clone size: -
V gene: TRBV4-1
J gene: TRBJ2-6
CDR3 protein: CASSQDWTSSGANVLTF
CDR3 DNA: TGCGCCAGCAGCCAAGATTGGACCAGCTCTGGGGCCAACGTCCTGACTTTC

D gene: -
clone size: -
V gene: TRBV10-2
J gene: TRBJ1-2
CDR3 protein: CASSDPNDYGYTF
CDR3 DNA: TGCGCCAGCAGTGACCCGAATGACTATGGCTACACCTTC

D gene: -
clone size: -
V gene: TRBV7-6
J gene: TRBJ1-4
CDR3 protein: CASSATPITNEKLFF
CDR3 DNA: TGTGCCAGCAGCGCTACACCGATCACTAATGAAAAACTGTTTTTT

D gene: -
clone size: once
V gene: TRBV12-5
J gene: TRBJ2-3
CDR3 protein: CASGWGDTQYF
CDR3 DNA: TGTGCTAGTGGTTGGGGAGATACGCAGTATTTT

D gene: -
clone size: few
V gene: TRBV6-1
J gene: TRBJ1-6
CDR3 protein: CASSEWRTDNSPLHF
CDR3 DNA: TGTGCCAGCAGTGAATGGAGGACAGATAATTCACCCCTCCACTTT

D gene: -
clone size: once
V gene: TRBV21-1
J gene: TRBJ2-7
CDR3 protein: CASSKGWQDEQYF
CDR3 DNA: TGTGCCAGCAGCAAAGGATGGCAGGACGAGCAGTACTTC

D gene: TRBD2
clone size: -
V gene: TRBV6-4
J gene: TRBJ2-2
CDR3 protein: CASSRSGPAGGPNTGELFF
CDR3 DNA: TGTGCCAGCAGTCGGAGTGGTCCAGCGGGAGGGCCTAACACCGGGGAGCTGTTTTTT

D gene: -
clone size: -
V gene: TRBV13
J gene: TRBJ2-1
CDR3 protein: CASRSGNEQFF
CDR3 DNA: TGTGCCAGCCGTTCGGGTAATGAGCAGTTCTTC

D gene: -
clone size: -
V gene: TRBV5-1
J gene: TRBJ2-7
CDR3 protein: CASSLGWQGGHEQYF
CDR3 DNA: TGCGCCAGCAGCTTGGGTTGGCAGGGGGGTCACGAGCAGTACTTC

D gene: -
clone size: -
V gene: TRBV15
J gene: TRBJ2-1
CDR3 protein: CATSASSYNEQFF
CDR3 DNA: TGTGCCACCAGCGCCAGCTCCTACAATGAGCAGTTCTTC

D gene: TRBD2
clone size: -
V gene: TRBV7-2
J gene: TRBJ2-5
CDR3 protein: CASSQQAGGGETQYF
CDR3 DNA: TGTGCCAGCAGCCAACAAGCGGGGGGTGGGGAGACCCAGTACTTC

D gene: -
clone size: -
V gene: TRBV28
J gene: TRBJ2-1
CDR3 protein: CASSFLQERTYNEQFF
CDR3 DNA: TGTGCCAGCAGTTTCCTCCAGGAACGGACCTACAATGAGCAGTTCTTC

D gene: -
clone size: -
V gene: TRBV24-1
J gene: TRBJ2-5
CDR3 protein: CATSAGHQETQYF
CDR3 DNA: TGTGCCACCAGTGCAGGTCATCAAGAGACCCAGTACTTC

D gene: -
clone size: -
V gene: TRBV15
J gene: TRBJ2-1
CDR3 protein: CATSRDPATGYNEQFF
CDR3 DNA: TGTGCCACCAGCAGAGATCCGGCGACGGGGTACAATGAGCAGTTCTTC

D gene: TRBD1
clone size: -
V gene: TRBV2
J gene: TRBJ1-6
CDR3 protein: CASSAGQGLSSYNSPLHF
CDR3 DNA: TGTGCCAGCAGTGCGGGACAGGGTTTGAGCTCCTATAATTCACCCCTCCACTTT

D gene: -
clone size: -
V gene: TRBV5-4
J gene: TRBJ2-3
CDR3 protein: CASSITRGADTQYF
CDR3 DNA: TGTGCCAGCAGCATAACTAGAGGTGCAGATACGCAGTATTTT

D gene: -
clone size: -
V gene: TRBV24-1
J gene: TRBJ1-2
CDR3 protein: CATSGPYGYTF
CDR3 DNA: TGTGCCACCAGTGGCCCATATGGCTACACCTTC

D gene: -
clone size: -
V gene: TRBV5-1
J gene: TRBJ1-2
CDR3 protein: CASSRRDPGDYGYTF
CDR3 DNA: TGCGCCAGCAGCCGCCGGGACCCGGGGGACTATGGCTACACCTTC

D gene: -
clone size: -
V gene: TRBV5-4
J gene: TRBJ2-7
CDR3 protein: CASSLLGRGEQYF
CDR3 DNA: TGTGCCAGCAGCTTGTTGGGTCGAGGGGAGCAGTACTTC

D gene: -
clone size: -
V gene: TRBV7-6
J gene: TRBJ2-5
CDR3 protein: CASSLEQGYQETQYF
CDR3 DNA: TGTGCCAGCAGCTTAGAACAGGGATACCAAGAGACCCAGTACTTC

D gene: TRBD1
clone size: once
V gene: TRBV9
J gene: TRBJ2-5
CDR3 protein: CASSPGTADQETQYF
CDR3 DNA: TGTGCCAGCAGCCCCGGGACAGCAGACCAAGAGACCCAGTACTTC

D gene: -
clone size: -
V gene: TRBV3-1/TRBV3-2
J gene: TRBJ1-6
CDR3 protein: CASSQIHRDSPLHF
CDR3 DNA: TGTGCCAGCAGCCAAATCCACAGAGATTCACCCCTCCACTTT

D gene: -
clone size: -
V gene: TRBV2
J gene: TRBJ1-1
CDR3 protein: CASTGDTNTEAFF
CDR3 DNA: TGTGCCAGCACGGGGGACACGAACACTGAAGCTTTCTTT

D gene: -
clone size: -
V gene: TRBV28
J gene: TRBJ1-1
CDR3 protein: CASSQDLGAFF
CDR3 DNA: TGTGCCAGCAGTCAGGACCTGGGAGCTTTCTTT